This T cell receptor (beta chain) was identified in a study of healthy donors' naive CD4 and CD8 T cells. Points from the study as a whole: Positive CDR3 charge linked to CD4+ cells, negative to CD8+ cells.

This CDR3 contains 12 residues. The V gene's germline CDR1 is SQVTM and CDR2 ANQGSEA. The V end lost 2 bases, the J end lost 5 bases, and 7 bases lay between the germline ends. A linear amplification protocol produced the TCR libraries from about 510 ng of total RNA. Each CDR3 protein gets one entry after TCRdb re-called the reads with MiXCR. Among about 180,000 distinct CDR3 sequences listed, 74% were seen once. Only a few counts were recorded for this clonotype. Its target is unknown. Input material: naive CD4+ and CD8+ T cells sorted from blood, pooled from several donors. The origin of this receptor is a pool of human donors in good health; the sample pools cells from several healthy donors. V gene TRBV29-1 combines with J gene TRBJ2-1; the D gene is possibly TRBD1 (5 bases). The CDR3 loop reads CSVETRDNEQFF. CDR3 coding DNA: TGCAGCGTTGAAACCAGGGACAATGAGCAGTTCTTC.